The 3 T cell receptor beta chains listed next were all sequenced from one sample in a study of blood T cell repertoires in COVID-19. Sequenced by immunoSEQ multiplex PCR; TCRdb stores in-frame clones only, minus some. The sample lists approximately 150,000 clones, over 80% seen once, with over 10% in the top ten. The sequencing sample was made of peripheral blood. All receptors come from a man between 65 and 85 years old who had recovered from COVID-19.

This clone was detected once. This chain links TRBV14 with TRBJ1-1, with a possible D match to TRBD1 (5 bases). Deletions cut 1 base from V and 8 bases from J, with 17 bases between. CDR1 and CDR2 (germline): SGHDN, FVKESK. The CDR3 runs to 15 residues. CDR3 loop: CASSQVYNTRAEAFF. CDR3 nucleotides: TGTGCCAGCAGCCAAGTTTACAATACCAGGGCCGAAGCTTTCTTT.

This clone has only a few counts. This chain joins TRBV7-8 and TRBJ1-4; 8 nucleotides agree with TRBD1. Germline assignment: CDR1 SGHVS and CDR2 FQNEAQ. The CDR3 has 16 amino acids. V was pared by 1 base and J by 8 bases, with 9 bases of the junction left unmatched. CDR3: CASSLGTGMREEKLFF. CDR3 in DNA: TGTGCCAGCAGCTTAGGGACAGGGATGAGGGAGGAAAAACTGTTTTTT.

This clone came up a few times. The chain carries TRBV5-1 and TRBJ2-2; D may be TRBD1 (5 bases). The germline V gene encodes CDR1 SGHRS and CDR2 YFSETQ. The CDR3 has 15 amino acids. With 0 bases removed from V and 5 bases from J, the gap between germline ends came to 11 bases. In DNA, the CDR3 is TGCGCCAGCAGCTTGGAGGACACATGGACCGGGGAGCTGTTTTTT. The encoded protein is CASSLEDTWTGELFF.